These 5 T cell receptor beta chains originate from one sample sequenced in a study of Ad26.COV2.S vaccination and SARS-CoV-2 variants (dated by TCRdb to the early 2020s). According to the study, the label for this sample's treatment or condition signals: around 19 received Ad26.COV2.S at low or high dose, single or two shots; roughly five received placebo; per-sample allocation not given. For vaccine and placebo recipients, the sequenced repertoires came from samples collected on day 63 after the first injection. The protocol used for the library was the immunoSEQ multiplex PCR assay. TCRdb stores this immuneACCESS table with in-frame sequences only. Part of the clones is absent; in the studies checked, under half of the shortfall reflects unresolved V genes, and no reason is known for the rest. The table for this sample lists about 350,000 clones; approximately 90% of them were counted only once. Under 6% of the sample rests with the top ten.

Here the sequenced sample was peripheral blood, taken in a trial of Ad26.COV2.S vaccine versus placebo. These receptors all come from a person between 18 and 59 years old who received the Ad26.COV2.S COVID-19 vaccine or a placebo.

The chain combines TRBV6-5 with TRBJ1-5; no reliable D call. V gave up 6 bases and J gave up 1 base, with 7 bases separating them. This CDR3 region has 13 residues. From germline, CDR1 is MNHEY and CDR2 SVGAGI. This chain's CDR3 is CASRNPSNQPQHF. For the CDR3, the DNA is TGTGCCAGCAGAAATCCCAGCAATCAGCCCCAGCATTTT.

The gene calls are TRBV5-1 and TRBJ1-3; D possibly corresponds to TRBD1 (5 bases). Between the trimmed V and J ends, which lost 4 bases and 2 bases, there was a span of 10 bases. This CDR3 region has 14 residues. Germline CDR1 is SGHRS and CDR2 is YFSETQ. CDR3 sequence (DNA): TGCGCCAGCAGCATCCAGGGCGCTGGAAACACCATATATTTT. Translating gives CASSIQGAGNTIYF. The full variable domain, in which reference TRBV5-1 and TRBJ1-3 provide the parts outside the CDR3, is KAGVTQTPRYLIKTRGQQVTLSCSPISGHRSVSWYQQTPGQGLQFLFEYFSETQRNKGNFPGRFSGRQFSNSRSEMNVSTLELGDSALYLCASSIQGAGNTIYFGEGSWLTVV.

This clone appeared a few times. V usage is TRBV28 and J usage is TRBJ2-1; the D is unclear. The germline V gene encodes CDR1 MDHEN and CDR2 SYDVKM. With 6 bases removed from V and 0 bases from J, the gap between germline ends came to 18 bases. This CDR3 region has 17 residues. The CDR3, as DNA: TGTGCCAGCAGCTCGAATTGGTTCACTAACTCCTACAATGAGCAGTTCTTC. It codes for CASSSNWFTNSYNEQFF.

The chain carries TRBV6-5 and TRBJ2-3; no firm D call. The V end was cut by 6 bases, the J end by 2 bases, with 9 bases between. The CDR3 extends over 13 amino acids. Germline V gene lookup returns CDR1 MNHEY and CDR2 SVGAGI. CDR3 nucleotide sequence: TGTGCCAGCAGGGCGCCGCTCACAGATACGCAGTATTTT. Translating it yields CASRAPLTDTQYF.

The chain links TRBV7-8 to TRBJ2-5; D unclear. Germline V gives CDR1 SGHVS, CDR2 FQNEAQ. The CDR3 is 14 amino acids. V was trimmed by 1 base and J by 0 bases, leaving 6 bases between them. CDR3 DNA: TGTGCCAGCAGCTTAGTGGTGTACCAAGAGACCCAGTACTTC. Protein sequence: CASSLVVYQETQYF.